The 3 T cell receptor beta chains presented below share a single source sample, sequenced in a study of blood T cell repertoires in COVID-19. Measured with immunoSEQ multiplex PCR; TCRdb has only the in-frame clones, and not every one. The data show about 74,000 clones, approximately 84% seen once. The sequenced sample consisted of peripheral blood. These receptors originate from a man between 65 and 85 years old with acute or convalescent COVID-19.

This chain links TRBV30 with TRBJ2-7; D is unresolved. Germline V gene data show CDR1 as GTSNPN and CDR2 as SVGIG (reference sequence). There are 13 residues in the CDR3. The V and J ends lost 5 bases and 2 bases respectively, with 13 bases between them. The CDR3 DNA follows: TGTGCCTGGGCAGACATGGATGCCTACGAGCAGTACTTC. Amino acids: CAWADMDAYEQYF.

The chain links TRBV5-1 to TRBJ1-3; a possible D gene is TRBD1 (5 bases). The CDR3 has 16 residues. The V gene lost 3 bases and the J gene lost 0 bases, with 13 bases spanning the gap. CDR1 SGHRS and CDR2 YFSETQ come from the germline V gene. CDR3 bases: TGCGCCAGCAGCTCAAGTGGGGGGGACTCTGGAAACACCATATATTTT. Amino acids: CASSSSGGDSGNTIYF.

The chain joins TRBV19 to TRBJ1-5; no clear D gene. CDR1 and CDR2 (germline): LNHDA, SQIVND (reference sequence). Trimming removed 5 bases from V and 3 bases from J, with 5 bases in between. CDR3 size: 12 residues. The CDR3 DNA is TGTGCCAGTAGTTCGGTCAATCAGCCCCAGCATTTT. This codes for CASSSVNQPQHF.